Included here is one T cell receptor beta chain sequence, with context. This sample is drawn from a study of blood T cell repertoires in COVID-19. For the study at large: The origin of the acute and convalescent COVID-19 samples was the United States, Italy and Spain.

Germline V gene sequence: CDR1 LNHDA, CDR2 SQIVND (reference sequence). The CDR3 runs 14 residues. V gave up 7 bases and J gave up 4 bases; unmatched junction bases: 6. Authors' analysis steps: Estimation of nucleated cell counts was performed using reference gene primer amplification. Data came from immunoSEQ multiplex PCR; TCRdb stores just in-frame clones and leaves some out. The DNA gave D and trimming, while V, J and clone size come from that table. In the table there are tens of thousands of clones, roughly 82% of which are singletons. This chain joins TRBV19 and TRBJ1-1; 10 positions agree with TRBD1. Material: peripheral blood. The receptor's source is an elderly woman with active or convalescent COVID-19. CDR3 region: CASKVGTGATEAFF. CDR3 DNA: TGTGCCAGTAAAGTTGGGACAGGGGCCACTGAAGCTTTCTTT.